The clone carrying this TCR beta chain was found many times. Antigen: not known. This entry belongs to a study of identical twins. V was cut by 3 bases and J by 0 bases, with 7 bases left in between. Germline loops: CDR1 DFQATT, CDR2 SNEGSKA (reference sequence). CDR3 length: 13 amino acids. It was template switching that added a universal primer site, and there were unique molecular identifiers on the cDNA. TCRdb analysed the 5' RACE reads with MiXCR anew, one entry per CDR3 protein. The sample holds 400,000 to 500,000 distinct CDR3 sequences, approximately 17% seen once. Regarding the study as a whole: The models gave estimates that fell short of the out-of-frame TCR alpha sharing seen in monozygotic twins.

The material sequenced was naive T cells sorted from blood. This receptor was taken from a man aged 45-65 years in good health. The chain carries TRBV20-1 and TRBJ2-3; D is unclear. This CDR3 is CSARAGSTDTQYF. The DNA of the CDR3 is TGCAGTGCTAGGGCAGGCAGCACAGATACGCAGTATTTT.